This TCR beta chain was observed in a study of blood T cell repertoires in COVID-19. Whole-study context: Sites across the United States, Italy and Spain contributed samples from acute and convalescent COVID-19.

In the original analysis: Reference gene primers were amplified, and this amplification served to estimate nucleated cell counts. Repertoires were generated with immunoSEQ multiplex PCR, while TCRdb's copy carries only in-frame clones and drops some. V, J and clone size were drawn from that table, and D and trimming were deduced from the DNA. Of nearly 60,000 clones listed, roughly 84% are singletons. Trimming cost V 8 bases and J 5 bases; bases outside gene matches: 9. Germline assignment: CDR1 GTSNPN and CDR2 SVGIG (reference sequence). The CDR3 has 13 amino acids. Sequencing was performed on peripheral blood. This clonotype was sampled from a man aged 35-49 years with active COVID-19. The chain couples TRBV30 to TRBJ1-2, with 9 nucleotides matching TRBD1. CDR3 region: CARSGTGSYGYTF. DNA of the CDR3: TGTGCCCGGTCCGGGACAGGGTCTTATGGCTACACCTTC.